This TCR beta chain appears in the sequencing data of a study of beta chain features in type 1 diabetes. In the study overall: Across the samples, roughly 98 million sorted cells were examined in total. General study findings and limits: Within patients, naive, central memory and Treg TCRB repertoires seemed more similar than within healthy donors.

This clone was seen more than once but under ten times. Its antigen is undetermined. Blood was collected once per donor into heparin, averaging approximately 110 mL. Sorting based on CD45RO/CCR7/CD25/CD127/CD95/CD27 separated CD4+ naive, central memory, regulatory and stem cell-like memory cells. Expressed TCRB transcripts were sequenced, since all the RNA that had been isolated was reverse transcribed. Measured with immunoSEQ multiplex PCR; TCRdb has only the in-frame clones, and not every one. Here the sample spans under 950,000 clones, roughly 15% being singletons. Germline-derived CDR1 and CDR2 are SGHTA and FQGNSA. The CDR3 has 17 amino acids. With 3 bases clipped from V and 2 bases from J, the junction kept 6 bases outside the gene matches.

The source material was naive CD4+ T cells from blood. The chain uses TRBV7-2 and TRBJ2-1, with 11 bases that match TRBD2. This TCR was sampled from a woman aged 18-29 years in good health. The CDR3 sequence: CASSFPVAGGPYNEQFF. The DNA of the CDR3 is TGTGCCAGCAGCTTCCCCGTAGCGGGAGGGCCCTACAATGAGCAGTTCTTC.